This T cell receptor (beta chain) was recorded in a study of T cell responses to AZD1222 COVID-19 vaccine. Background on the study: Pooled samples include second doses given at about 4 or 12 weeks.

Worth noting for this clone: The antigen is undetermined.

V lost 2 bases and J 6 bases, leaving 12 bases between the germline ends. There are 14 residues in the CDR3. The germline V gene encodes CDR1 SGHTA and CDR2 FQGNSA. Broader study findings: Possibly, clonal diversity was underestimated; donors were largely white British and included more females.

Sequencing was performed with immunoSEQ multiplex PCR; in TCRdb, only in-frame clones are kept and a portion is missing. The sample has about 84,000 clones, about 85% seen once. The specimen comprised peripheral blood, sampled on day 0 of AZD1222 vaccination. This clonotype was obtained from an adult in good health. V gene TRBV7-2 combines with J gene TRBJ2-3; D is unclear. This CDR3 is CASSLFWSRDTQYF. DNA for the CDR3: TGTGCCAGCAGCTTATTCTGGTCCCGGGATACGCAGTATTTT.